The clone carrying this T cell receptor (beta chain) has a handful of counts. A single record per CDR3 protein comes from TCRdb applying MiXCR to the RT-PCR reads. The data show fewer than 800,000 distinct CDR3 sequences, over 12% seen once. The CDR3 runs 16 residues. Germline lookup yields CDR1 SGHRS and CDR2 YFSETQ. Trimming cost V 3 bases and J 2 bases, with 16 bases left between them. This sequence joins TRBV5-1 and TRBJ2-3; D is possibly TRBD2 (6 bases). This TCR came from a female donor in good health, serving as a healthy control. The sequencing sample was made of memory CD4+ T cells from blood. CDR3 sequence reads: CASSSYRSSDTDTQYF. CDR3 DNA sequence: TGCGCCAGCAGCTCGTACCGGTCTAGCGACACAGATACGCAGTATTTT.